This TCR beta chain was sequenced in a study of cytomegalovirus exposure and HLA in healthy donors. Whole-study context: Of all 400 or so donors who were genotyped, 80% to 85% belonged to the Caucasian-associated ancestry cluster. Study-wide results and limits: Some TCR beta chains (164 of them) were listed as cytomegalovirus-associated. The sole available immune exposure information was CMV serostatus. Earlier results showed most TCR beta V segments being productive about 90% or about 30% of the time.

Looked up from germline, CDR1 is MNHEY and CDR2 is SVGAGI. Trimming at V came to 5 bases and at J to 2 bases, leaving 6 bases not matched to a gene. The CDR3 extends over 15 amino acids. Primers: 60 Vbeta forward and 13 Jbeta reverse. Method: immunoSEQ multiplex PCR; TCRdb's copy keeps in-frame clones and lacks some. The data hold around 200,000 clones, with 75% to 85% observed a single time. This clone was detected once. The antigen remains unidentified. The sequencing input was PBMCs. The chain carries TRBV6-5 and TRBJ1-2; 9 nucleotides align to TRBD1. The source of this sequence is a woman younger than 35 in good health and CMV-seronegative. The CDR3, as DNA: TGTGCCAGCAGTAATCTAGGACAGGGGAACTATGGCTACACCTTC. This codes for CASSNLGQGNYGYTF.